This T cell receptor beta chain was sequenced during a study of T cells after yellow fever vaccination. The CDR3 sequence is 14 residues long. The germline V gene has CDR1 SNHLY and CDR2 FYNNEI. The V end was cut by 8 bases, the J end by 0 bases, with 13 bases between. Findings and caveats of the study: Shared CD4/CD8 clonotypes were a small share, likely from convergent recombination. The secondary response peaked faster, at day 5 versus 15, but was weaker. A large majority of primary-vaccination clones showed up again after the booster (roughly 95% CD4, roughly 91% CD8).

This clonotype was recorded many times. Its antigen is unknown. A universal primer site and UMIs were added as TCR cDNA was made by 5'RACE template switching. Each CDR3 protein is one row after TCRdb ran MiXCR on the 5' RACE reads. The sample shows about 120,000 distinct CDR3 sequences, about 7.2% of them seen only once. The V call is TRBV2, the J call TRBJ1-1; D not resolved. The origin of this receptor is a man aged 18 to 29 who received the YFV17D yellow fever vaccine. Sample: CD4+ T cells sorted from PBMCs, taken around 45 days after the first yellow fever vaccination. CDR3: CASLDGTMNTEAFF. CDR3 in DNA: TGTGCCAGCCTGGACGGTACAATGAACACTGAAGCTTTCTTT.